The clone carrying this T cell receptor beta chain came up many times. No antigen is known for it. Trimming left V 5 bases short and J 3 bases short, with 8 bases between. This CDR3 is built from 13 residues. The germline V gene encodes CDR1 SGHTA and CDR2 FQGNSA. TCRbeta library preparation incorporated unique molecular identifiers. TCRdb itself ran the PCR reads through MiXCR, one entry per CDR3 protein. There are 700,000 or so distinct CDR3 sequences in the sample; 10% to 15% occur only once, and 0.79% lies in the top ten. This sample was included in a study of T-cell reconstitution after alpha-beta-depleted transplantation in children. Regarding the study as a whole: Among T cells one year after transplant, newly produced cells accounted for most counts and diversity. In patients about two months after transplant, alpha-beta T cells reportedly arose from several hundred expanded graft clones. The high TCRbeta diversity at day 60 in some patients came from surviving recipient T cells and thymic progenitors.

This receptor was identified in a girl aged 2 to 9 with congenital amegakaryocytic thrombocytopenia, due to receive a stem cell transplant. Sequences were derived from PBMCs, sampled before TCRalphabeta/CD19-depleted stem cell transplant. This rearrangement joins TRBV7-2 to TRBJ1-5, with D possibly matching TRBD1 (6 bases). CDR3 nucleotides: TGTGCCAGCAGCCGGGACAACAATCAGCCCCAGCATTTT. This gives the protein CASSRDNNQPQHF.